This T cell receptor (beta chain) was captured in a study of molecular identifiers for immune sequencing clone quantification. In the study overall: Replicate experiments took RNA from 20,000 or 100,000 naive CD8 cells, divided it five ways and sequenced four.

Study observations and caveats: Clones with over 20 RNA copies captured over 99% of effector molecules but under 1% of naive ones.

This clonotype was counted many times. No antigen is known for it. The CDR3 extends over 12 amino acids. J gave up 6 bases and V 5 bases, and 4 bases lay outside the gene matches. Per the germline V gene, CDR1 is SQVTM and CDR2 is ANQGSEA. TCRdb reprocessed the PCR reads via MiXCR and lists one record per CDR3 protein. Of about 640,000 distinct CDR3 sequences listed, approximately 20% are singletons. The receptor was isolated from a human donor in good health. Some libraries in this study had Jurkat cell RNA spiked in. Input material: naive CD8+ T cells from blood, with Jurkat cell RNA spiked in. Subset reported: FACS-sorted CD8+CD4-CCR7+CD45RA+ naive T cells. The chain links TRBV29-1 to TRBJ2-7; TRBD2 agrees at 10 bases. In DNA, the CDR3 is TGCAGCGTTTCCCTAGCGGGAGTCGAGCAGTACTTC. This codes for CSVSLAGVEQYF.